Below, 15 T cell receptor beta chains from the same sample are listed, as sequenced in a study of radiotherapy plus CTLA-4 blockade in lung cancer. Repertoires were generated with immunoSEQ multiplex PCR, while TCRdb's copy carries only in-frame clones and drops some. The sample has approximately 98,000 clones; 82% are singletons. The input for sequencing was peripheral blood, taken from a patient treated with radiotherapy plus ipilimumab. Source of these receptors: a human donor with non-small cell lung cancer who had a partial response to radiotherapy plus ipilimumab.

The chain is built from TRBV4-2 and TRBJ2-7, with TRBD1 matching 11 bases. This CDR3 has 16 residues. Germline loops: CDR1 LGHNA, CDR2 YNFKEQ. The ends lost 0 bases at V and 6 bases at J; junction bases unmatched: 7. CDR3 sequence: CASSQDIGDRGGEQYF. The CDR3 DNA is TGTGCCAGCAGCCAAGATATCGGGGACAGGGGGGGCGAGCAGTACTTC.

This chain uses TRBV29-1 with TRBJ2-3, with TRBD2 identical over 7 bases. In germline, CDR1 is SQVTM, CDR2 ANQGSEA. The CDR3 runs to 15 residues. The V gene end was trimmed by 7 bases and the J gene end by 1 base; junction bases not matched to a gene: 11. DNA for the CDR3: TGCAGCGGCAGCGAGCGGGGATGGGGCACAGATACGCAGTATTTT. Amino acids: CSGSERGWGTDTQYF.

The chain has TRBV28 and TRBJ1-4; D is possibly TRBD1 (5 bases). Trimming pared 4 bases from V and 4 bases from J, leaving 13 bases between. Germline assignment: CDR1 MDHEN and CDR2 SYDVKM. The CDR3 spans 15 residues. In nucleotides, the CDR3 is TGTGCCAGCAGTTCTAAGGGGCAGCTTAATGAAAAACTGTTTTTT. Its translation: CASSSKGQLNEKLFF. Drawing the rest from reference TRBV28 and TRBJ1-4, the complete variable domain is DVKVTQSSRYLVKRTGEKVFLECVQDMDHENMFWYRQDPGLGLRLIYFSYDVKMKEKGDIPEGYSVSREKKERFSLILESASTNQTSMYLCASSSKGQLNEKLFFGSGTQLSVL.

The CDR3 loop reads CASSAPRLTAETQYF. The CDR3 region has the DNA TGTGCCAGCAGTGCCCCGAGACTCACGGCGGAGACCCAGTACTTC. The genes are TRBV6-1 and TRBJ2-5; no clear D. This CDR3 region has 15 residues. Germline values: CDR1 MNHNS, CDR2 SASEGT. The V end was cut by 4 bases, the J end by 5 bases, with 17 bases between.

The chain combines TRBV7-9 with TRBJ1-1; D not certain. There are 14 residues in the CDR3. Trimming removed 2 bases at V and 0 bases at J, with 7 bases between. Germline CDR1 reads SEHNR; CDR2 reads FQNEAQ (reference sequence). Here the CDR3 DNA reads TGTGCCAGCAGCTTACGGTCCCTGAACACTGAAGCTTTCTTT. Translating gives CASSLRSLNTEAFF.

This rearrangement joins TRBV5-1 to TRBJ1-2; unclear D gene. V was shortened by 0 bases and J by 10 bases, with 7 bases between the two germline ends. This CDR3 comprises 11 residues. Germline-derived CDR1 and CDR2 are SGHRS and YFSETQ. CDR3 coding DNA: TGCGCCAGCAGCTTGGGACAATTCTACACCTTC. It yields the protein CASSLGQFYTF.

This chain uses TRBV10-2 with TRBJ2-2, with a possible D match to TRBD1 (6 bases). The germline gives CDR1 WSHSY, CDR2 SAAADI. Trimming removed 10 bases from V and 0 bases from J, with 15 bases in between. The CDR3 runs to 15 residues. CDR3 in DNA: TGCGCCACCTTCTGGGGGACAACGAACACCGGGGAGCTGTTTTTT. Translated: CATFWGTTNTGELFF.

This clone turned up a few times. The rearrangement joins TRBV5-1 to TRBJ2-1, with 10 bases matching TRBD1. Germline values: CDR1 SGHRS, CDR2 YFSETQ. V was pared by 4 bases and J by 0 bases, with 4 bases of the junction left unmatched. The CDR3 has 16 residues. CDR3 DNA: TGCGCCAGCAGCATCCGGACAGGGGGCTCCTACAATGAGCAGTTCTTC. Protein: CASSIRTGGSYNEQFF.

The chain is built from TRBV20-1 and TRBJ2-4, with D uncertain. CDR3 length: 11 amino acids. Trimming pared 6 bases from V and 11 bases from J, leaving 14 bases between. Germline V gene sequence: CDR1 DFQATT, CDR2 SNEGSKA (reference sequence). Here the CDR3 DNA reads TGCAGTGCCCCGATGGCCCCTCTTCAGTACTTC. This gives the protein CSAPMAPLQYF.

CDR3 sequence (DNA): TGTGCCAGCAGCCACGGGTCCACGGCTAACTATGGCTACACCTTC. Amino acid sequence: CASSHGSTANYGYTF. V is TRBV7-2 and J is TRBJ1-2, with D unclear. The ends were cut back, 5 bases at V and 0 bases at J, with 13 bases in the middle. CDR1 and CDR2 (germline): SGHTA, FQGNSA. CDR3 length equals 15 residues.

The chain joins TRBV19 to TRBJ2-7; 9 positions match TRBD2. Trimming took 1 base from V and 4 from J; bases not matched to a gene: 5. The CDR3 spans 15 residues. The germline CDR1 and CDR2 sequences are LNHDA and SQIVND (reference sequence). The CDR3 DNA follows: TGTGCCAGTAGTATAGGGGCTAGCGGGATTTACGAGCAGTACTTC. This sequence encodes CASSIGASGIYEQYF.

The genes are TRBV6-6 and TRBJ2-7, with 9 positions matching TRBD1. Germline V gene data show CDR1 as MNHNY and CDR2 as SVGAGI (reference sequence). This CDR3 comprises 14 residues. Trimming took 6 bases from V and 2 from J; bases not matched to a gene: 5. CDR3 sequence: CASSSGTGPYEQYF. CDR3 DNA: TGTGCCAGCAGCTCCGGGACAGGGCCCTACGAGCAGTACTTC.

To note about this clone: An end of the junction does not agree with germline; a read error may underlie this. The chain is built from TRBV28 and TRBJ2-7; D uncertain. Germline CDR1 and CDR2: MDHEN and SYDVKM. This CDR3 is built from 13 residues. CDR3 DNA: TGTGCCAGCACTCCGAACAGTTTGGCAGGATTGGACTTC. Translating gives CASTPNSLAGLDF.

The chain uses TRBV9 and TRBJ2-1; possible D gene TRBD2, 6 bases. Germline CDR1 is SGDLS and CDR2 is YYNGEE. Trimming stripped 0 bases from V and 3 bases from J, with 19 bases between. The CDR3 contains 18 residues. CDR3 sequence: CASSVDPSGGGIYNEQFF. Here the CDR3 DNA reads TGTGCCAGCAGCGTAGATCCCTCTGGTGGAGGGATCTACAATGAGCAGTTCTTC.

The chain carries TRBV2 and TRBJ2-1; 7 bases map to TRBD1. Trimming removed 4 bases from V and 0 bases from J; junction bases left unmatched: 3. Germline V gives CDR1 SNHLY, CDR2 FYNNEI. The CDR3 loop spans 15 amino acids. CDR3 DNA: TGTGCCAGCAGTGTCAACAGGGGCTCCTACAATGAGCAGTTCTTC. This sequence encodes CASSVNRGSYNEQFF.